Below, 20 T cell receptor beta chains from the same sample are listed, as sequenced in a study of post-analysis software for immune sequencing data. Broader study findings: Patients used a handful of TRBV segments, including TRBV5-6, TRBV5-1 and TRBV20-1, more often than controls.

Prepared libraries of TCR beta cDNA carried unique molecular identifiers. TCRdb redid the calling of the PCR reads with MiXCR, one entry per CDR3 protein. The sample has around 770,000 distinct CDR3 sequences, roughly 50% seen once; the top ten hold approximately 5%. Antigens for these TCRs are unknown. Input material: blood. The receptor source for this set is a girl aged 5-17 years with multiple sclerosis.

Notes on this clonotype: The junction does not match germline at one end; this may be a read error. J is TRBJ2-3 and V is TRBV12-3 or TRBV12-4; D is ambiguous. This CDR3 is built from 13 residues. CDR3 sequence reads: CASSPVRADAQYF. The CDR3 DNA reads as TGTGCCAGCAGTCCCGTACGCGCAGATGCGCAGTATTTT.

The chain combines TRBV7-6 with TRBJ2-3; weak D call: TRBD2 (6 bases). The germline V and J ends were trimmed by 0 bases and 3 bases, with 13 bases remaining between them. This CDR3 comprises 16 residues. Germline CDR1 is SGHVS and CDR2 is FNYEAQ. The CDR3 coding sequence is TGTGCCAGCAGCTTAGCCCCAGCGGGCTCAACAGATACGCAGTATTTT. It is translated as CASSLAPAGSTDTQYF.

The chain links TRBV20-1 to TRBJ2-7, with a possible D match to TRBD2 (5 bases). The CDR3 extends over 13 amino acids. Germline V gene sequence: CDR1 DFQATT, CDR2 SNEGSKA (reference sequence). V lost 6 bases to trimming and J lost 1 base, with 13 bases between them. CDR3 protein: CSASPGGSYEQYF. CDR3 nucleotides: TGCAGTGCCTCCCCCGGCGGGTCCTACGAGCAGTACTTC.

V usage is TRBV20-1 and J usage is TRBJ2-7; possible D gene TRBD2, 5 bases. In germline, CDR1 is DFQATT, CDR2 SNEGSKA (reference sequence). Trimming cost V 3 bases and J 3 bases, with 12 bases left between them. The CDR3 totals 13 residues. In nucleotides, the CDR3 is TGCAGTGCTAGCGACTACCCTAGCTACGAGCAGTACTTC. Encoded protein: CSASDYPSYEQYF.

This sequence joins TRBV7-9 and TRBJ1-2, with D possibly TRBD1 on 5 matching bases. Between the trimmed V and J ends, which lost 5 bases and 5 bases, there was a span of 18 bases. The germline gives CDR1 SEHNR, CDR2 FQNEAQ (reference sequence). This CDR3 comprises 15 residues. This CDR3 is CASSAAGTIFYGYTF. The CDR3 bases are TGTGCCAGCAGCGCCGCCGGGACGATATTTTATGGCTACACCTTC.

This clonotype showed up just a few times. This chain links TRBV10-2 with TRBJ1-2; D might be TRBD1 (6 bases). V dropped 0 bases and J dropped 4 bases, with 15 bases sitting between them. The germline V gene has CDR1 WSHSY and CDR2 SAAADI. CDR3 size: 16 residues. The CDR3 protein is CASSESRGGGSYGYTF. The CDR3 DNA sequence: TGCGCCAGCAGTGAGTCAAGGGGGGGCGGTAGCTATGGCTACACCTTC.

The V and J genes are TRBV29-1 and TRBJ2-3; D gene uncertain. Germline V gene sequence: CDR1 SQVTM, CDR2 ANQGSEA. CDR3 size: 12 residues. This CDR3 is CSFGVRADTQYF. The CDR3 nucleotides are TGCAGTTTCGGAGTTCGGGCAGATACGCAGTATTTT.

The V and J genes are TRBV7-2 and TRBJ2-7; D is unclear. The germline V and J ends were trimmed by 7 bases and 5 bases, with 15 bases remaining between them. The CDR3 totals 13 residues. Germline V gives CDR1 SGHTA, CDR2 FQGNSA. CDR3 sequence (DNA): TGTGCCAGCACCCCCAGTAACTCGAACGAGCAGTACGTC. Its translation is CASTPSNSNEQYV.

The chain has TRBV30 and TRBJ1-1, with D maybe TRBD1 (5 bases). V lost 3 bases and J lost 5, with 16 bases in between. Germline assignment: CDR1 GTSNPN and CDR2 SVGIG (reference sequence). CDR3 length: 14 residues. The CDR3 DNA is TGTGCCTGGAGCCCCGGGGGAGGTATTACTGAAGCTTTCTTT. Its protein product is CAWSPGGGITEAFF.

This chain joins TRBV3-1 and TRBJ2-1; D is perhaps TRBD2 (5 bases). Germline V gene sequence: CDR1 LGHDT, CDR2 YNNKEL (reference sequence). CDR3 length: 16 amino acids. V lost 4 bases and J 0 bases, leaving 13 bases between the germline ends. The CDR3 here is CASSPYLGSSYNEQFF. The CDR3 region has the DNA TGTGCCAGCAGCCCTTATCTGGGGAGCTCCTACAATGAGCAGTTCTTC.

V is TRBV7-8 and J is TRBJ2-1; 14 nucleotides line up with TRBD2. The junction had 7 bases not matched to a gene; V was cut back by 4 bases and J by 14 bases. The CDR3 consists of 14 residues. CDR1 SGHVS and CDR2 FQNEAQ come from the germline V gene. CDR3 DNA sequence: TGTGCCAGCAGCTGGGGGACTAGCGGGAGTTCGGAGTTCTTC. Its translation is CASSWGTSGSSEFF.

There are a few counts of this clonotype. The chain employs TRBV2 and TRBJ1-2; no firm D call. Germline values: CDR1 SNHLY, CDR2 FYNNEI. Trimming shortened V by 5 bases and J by 7 bases, and 8 bases separated the two germline ends. The CDR3 has 11 amino acids. In nucleotides, the CDR3 is TGTGCCAGCAGTATTAACAGTGGCTACACCTTC. Its protein product is CASSINSGYTF.

The J gene is TRBJ2-3, the V gene TRBV24-1; D possibly matches TRBD1 or TRBD2 (5 bases each). V was trimmed by 6 bases and J by 3 bases, leaving 15 bases between them. CDR1 and CDR2 from the germline V gene are KGHDR and SFDVKD. This CDR3 contains 15 residues. CDR3 nucleotides: TGTGCCACCAGTCCGGGGCTCGCCCGGACAGATACGCAGTATTTT. The encoded protein is CATSPGLARTDTQYF.

This clonotype came up a few times. This chain joins TRBV27 and TRBJ2-5; maybe TRBD2 (7 bases). Trimming cost V 5 bases and J 4 bases, with 17 bases left between them. The CDR3 loop spans 15 amino acids. Germline assignment: CDR1 MNHEY and CDR2 SMNVEV (reference sequence). CDR3 residues: CASSDSYRGGETQYF. In DNA form, the CDR3 reads TGTGCCAGCAGTGATTCGTATAGGGGGGGAGAGACCCAGTACTTC.

The V and J genes are TRBV2 and TRBJ2-5; a weak D match, TRBD2 (6 bases). The J call may be incorrect, as the DNA end agrees better with TRBJ2-7. This CDR3 region has 13 residues. The germline V gene encodes CDR1 SNHLY and CDR2 FYNNEI. The CDR3 DNA sequence: TGTGCCAGCAGCGGAGGGTGGCAGGGCGAGCAGTACTTC. Translation: CASSGGWQGEQYF.

In this sample, this clonotype turned up a few times. The chain is built from TRBV7-2 and TRBJ1-2, with D maybe TRBD1 (6 bases). Germline-derived CDR1 and CDR2 are SGHTA and FQGNSA. V dropped 5 bases and J dropped 7 bases, with 11 bases sitting between them. The CDR3 is made up of 12 amino acids. The CDR3 protein is CASSRGGTGYTF. The CDR3 bases are TGTGCCAGCAGCCGAGGGGGTACTGGCTACACCTTC. Supplemented by reference TRBV7-2 and TRBJ1-2, the full variable domain reads GAGVSQSPSNKVTEKGKDVELRCDPISGHTALYWYRQSLGQGLEFLIYFQGNSAPDKSGLPSDRFSAERTGGSVSTLTIQRTQQEDSAVYLCASSRGGTGYTFGSGTRLTVV.

This clonotype was found a few times. The V gene is TRBV3-1, the J gene TRBJ2-3; 15 nucleotides agree with TRBD2. This CDR3 comprises 16 residues. CDR1 LGHDT and CDR2 YNNKEL come from the germline V gene (reference sequence). Trimming cost V 4 bases and J 4 bases; bases outside gene matches: 3. The CDR3 bases are TGTGCCAGCAGCCGCCGGACTAGCGGGAGGGCAGATACGCAGTATTTT. This translates into CASSRRTSGRADTQYF.

This sequence joins TRBV2 and TRBJ1-2; D is undetermined. Trimming stripped 10 bases from V and 6 bases from J, with 9 bases between. The CDR3 contains 10 residues. Germline CDR1 and CDR2: SNHLY and FYNNEI. The CDR3, as DNA: TGTGCCATCCTTGGCGATGGCTACACCTTC. Amino acids: CAILGDGYTF. Full variable domain (rest looked up from reference TRBV2 and TRBJ1-2): EPEVTQTPSHQVTQMGQEVILRCVPISNHLYFYWYRQILGQKVEFLVSFYNNEISEKSEIFDDQFSVERPDGSNFTLKIRSTKLEDSAMYFCAILGDGYTFGSGTRLTVV.

The rearrangement links TRBV29-1 to TRBJ2-1; the match to TRBD2 covers 8 bases. With V trimmed by 3 bases and J by 9 bases, 4 bases remained unmatched. There are 12 residues in the CDR3. Germline CDR1 and CDR2: SQVTM and ANQGSEA. The CDR3 region is CSVEGLGGEQFF. The CDR3 DNA follows: TGCAGCGTTGAGGGACTAGGCGGTGAGCAGTTCTTC.

The chain is built from TRBV27 and TRBJ1-1; 9 bases agree with TRBD1. Germline V gene sequence: CDR1 MNHEY, CDR2 SMNVEV (reference sequence). The CDR3 extends over 14 amino acids. V gave up 3 bases and J gave up 4 bases; unmatched junction bases: 3. The CDR3 DNA follows: TGTGCCAGCAGTTTCGGGACAGGGTCCACTGAAGCTTTCTTT. It specifies CASSFGTGSTEAFF.